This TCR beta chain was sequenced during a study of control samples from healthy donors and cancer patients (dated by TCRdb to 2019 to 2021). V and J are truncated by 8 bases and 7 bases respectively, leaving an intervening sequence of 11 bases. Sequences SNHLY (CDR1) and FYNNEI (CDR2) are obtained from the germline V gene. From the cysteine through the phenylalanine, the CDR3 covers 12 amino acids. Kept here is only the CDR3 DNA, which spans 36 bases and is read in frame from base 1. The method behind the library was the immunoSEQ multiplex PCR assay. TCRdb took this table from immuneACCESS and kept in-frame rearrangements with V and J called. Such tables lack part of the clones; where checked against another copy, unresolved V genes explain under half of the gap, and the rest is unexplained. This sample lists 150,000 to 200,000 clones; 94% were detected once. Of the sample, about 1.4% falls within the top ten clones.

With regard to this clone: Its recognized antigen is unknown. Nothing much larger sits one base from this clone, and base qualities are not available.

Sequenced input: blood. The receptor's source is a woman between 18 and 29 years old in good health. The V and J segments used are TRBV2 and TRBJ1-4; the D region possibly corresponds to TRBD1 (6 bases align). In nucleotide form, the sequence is TGTGCCAGCCATAGGGGGGGTGAAAAACTGTTTTTT. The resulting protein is CASHRGGEKLFF.